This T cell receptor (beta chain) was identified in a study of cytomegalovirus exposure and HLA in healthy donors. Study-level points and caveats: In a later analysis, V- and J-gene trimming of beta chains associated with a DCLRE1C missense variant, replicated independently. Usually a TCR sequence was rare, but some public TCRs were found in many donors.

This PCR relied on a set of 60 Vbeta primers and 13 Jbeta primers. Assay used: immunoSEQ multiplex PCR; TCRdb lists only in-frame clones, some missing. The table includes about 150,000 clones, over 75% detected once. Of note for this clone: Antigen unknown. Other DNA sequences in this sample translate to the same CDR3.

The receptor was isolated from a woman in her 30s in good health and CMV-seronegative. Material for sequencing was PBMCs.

CDR3: CASSRGQGLSLSGANVLTF. The CDR3 nucleotides are TGTGCCAGCAGTCGGGGACAGGGTCTAAGTCTCTCTGGGGCCAACGTCCTGACTTTC. The chain joins TRBV27 to TRBJ2-6, with 9 positions matching TRBD1. Germline V gene sequence: CDR1 MNHEY, CDR2 SMNVEV (reference sequence). CDR3 length equals 19 residues. Trimming took 5 bases from V and 0 from J; bases not matched to a gene: 11.